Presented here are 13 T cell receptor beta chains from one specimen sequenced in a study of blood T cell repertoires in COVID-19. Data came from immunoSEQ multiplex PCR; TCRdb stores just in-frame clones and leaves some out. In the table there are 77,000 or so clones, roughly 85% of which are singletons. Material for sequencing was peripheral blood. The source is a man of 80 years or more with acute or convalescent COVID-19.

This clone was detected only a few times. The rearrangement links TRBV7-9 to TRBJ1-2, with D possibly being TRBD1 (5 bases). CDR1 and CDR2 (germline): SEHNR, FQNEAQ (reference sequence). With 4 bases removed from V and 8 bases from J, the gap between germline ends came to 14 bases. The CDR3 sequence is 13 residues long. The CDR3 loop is CASSSTGGTGYTF. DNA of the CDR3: TGTGCCAGCAGCTCGACGGGAGGGACCGGCTACACCTTC.

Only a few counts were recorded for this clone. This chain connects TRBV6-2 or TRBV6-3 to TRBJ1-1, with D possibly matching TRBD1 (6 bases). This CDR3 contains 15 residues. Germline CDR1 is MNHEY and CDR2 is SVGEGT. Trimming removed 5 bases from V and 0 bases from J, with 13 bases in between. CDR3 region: CASSTGQFMNTEAFF. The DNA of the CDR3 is TGTGCCAGCAGTACCGGACAGTTTATGAACACTGAAGCTTTCTTT.

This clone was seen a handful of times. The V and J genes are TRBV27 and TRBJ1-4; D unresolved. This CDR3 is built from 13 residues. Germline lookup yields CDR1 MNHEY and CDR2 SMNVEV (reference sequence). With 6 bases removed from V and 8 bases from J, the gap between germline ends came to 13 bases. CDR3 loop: CASREVVGEKLFF. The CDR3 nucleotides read TGTGCCAGCAGAGAGGTAGTTGGCGAAAAACTGTTTTTT.

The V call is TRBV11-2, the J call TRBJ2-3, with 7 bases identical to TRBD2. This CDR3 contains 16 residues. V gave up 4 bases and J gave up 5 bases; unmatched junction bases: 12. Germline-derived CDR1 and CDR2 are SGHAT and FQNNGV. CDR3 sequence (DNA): TGTGCCAGCAGCTCAAAGGACCGCGGGAGTCAAGATACGCAGTATTTT. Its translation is CASSSKDRGSQDTQYF.

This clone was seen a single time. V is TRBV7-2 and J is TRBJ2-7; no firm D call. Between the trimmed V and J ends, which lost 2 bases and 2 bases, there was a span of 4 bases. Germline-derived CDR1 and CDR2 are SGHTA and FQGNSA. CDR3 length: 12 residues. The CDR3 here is CASSLLAYEQYF. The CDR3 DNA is TGTGCCAGCAGCTTACTAGCCTACGAGCAGTACTTC. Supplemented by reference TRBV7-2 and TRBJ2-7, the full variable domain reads GAGVSQSPSNKVTEKGKDVELRCDPISGHTALYWYRQSLGQGLEFLIYFQGNSAPDKSGLPSDRFSAERTGGSVSTLTIQRTQQEDSAVYLCASSLLAYEQYFGPGTRLTVT.

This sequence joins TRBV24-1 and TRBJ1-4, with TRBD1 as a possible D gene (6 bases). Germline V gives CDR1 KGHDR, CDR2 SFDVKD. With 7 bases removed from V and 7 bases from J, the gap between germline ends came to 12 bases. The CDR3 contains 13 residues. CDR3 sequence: CATSKQGSEKLFF. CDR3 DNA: TGTGCCACCAGCAAACAGGGATCTGAAAAACTGTTTTTT.

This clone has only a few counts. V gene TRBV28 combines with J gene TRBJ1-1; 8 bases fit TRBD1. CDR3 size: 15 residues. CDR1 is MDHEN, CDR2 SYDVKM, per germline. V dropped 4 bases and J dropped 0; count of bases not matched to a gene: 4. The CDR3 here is CASSSSQGVNTEAFF. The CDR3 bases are TGTGCCAGCAGTTCCTCACAGGGGGTGAACACTGAAGCTTTCTTT.

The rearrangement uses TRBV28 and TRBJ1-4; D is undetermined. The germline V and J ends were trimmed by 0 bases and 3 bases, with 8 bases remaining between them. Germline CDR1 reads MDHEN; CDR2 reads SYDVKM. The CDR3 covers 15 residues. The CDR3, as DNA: TGTGCCAGCAGTTTATGGGGGAGGGCTAATGAAAAACTGTTTTTT. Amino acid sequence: CASSLWGRANEKLFF.

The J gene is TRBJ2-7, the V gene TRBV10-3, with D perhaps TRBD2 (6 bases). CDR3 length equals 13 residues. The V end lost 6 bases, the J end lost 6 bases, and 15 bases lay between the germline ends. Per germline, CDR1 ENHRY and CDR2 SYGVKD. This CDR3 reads CAISRFGGGEQYF. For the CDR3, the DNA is TGTGCCATCAGCCGCTTTGGGGGAGGCGAGCAGTACTTC.

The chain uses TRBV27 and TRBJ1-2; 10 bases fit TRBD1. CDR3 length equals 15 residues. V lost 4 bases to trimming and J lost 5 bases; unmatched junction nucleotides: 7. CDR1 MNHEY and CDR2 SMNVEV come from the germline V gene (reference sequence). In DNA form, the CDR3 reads TGTGCCAGCAGTTCCCCTGGGACAGGGGTGTATGGCTACACCTTC. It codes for CASSSPGTGVYGYTF.

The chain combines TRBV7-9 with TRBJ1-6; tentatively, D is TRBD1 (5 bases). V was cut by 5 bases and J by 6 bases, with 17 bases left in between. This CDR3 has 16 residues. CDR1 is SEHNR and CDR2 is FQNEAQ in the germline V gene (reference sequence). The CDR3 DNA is TGTGCCAGCAGCAACCTCTGGGGTCAGGGTAATTCACCCCTCCACTTT. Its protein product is CASSNLWGQGNSPLHF.

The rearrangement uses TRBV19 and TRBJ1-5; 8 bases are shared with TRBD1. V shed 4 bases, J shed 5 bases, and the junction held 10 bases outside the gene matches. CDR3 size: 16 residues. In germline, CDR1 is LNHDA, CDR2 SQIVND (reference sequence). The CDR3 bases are TGTGCCAGTAGTACAGGTCCCAGACAGGGGTATCAGCCCCAGCATTTT. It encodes CASSTGPRQGYQPQHF.

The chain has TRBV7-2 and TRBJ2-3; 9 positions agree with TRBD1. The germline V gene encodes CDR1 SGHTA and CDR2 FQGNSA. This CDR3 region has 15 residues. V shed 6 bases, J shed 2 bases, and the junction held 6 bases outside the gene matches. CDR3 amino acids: CASRATGGFTDTQYF. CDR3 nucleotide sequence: TGTGCCAGCAGGGCGACAGGGGGATTCACAGATACGCAGTATTTT.